The next 22 T cell receptor beta chains were all read from a single sample in a study of graft-versus-host responses after intestinal transplantation. Profiling relied on immunoSEQ multiplex PCR, and the TCRdb table lists in-frame clones only, not all of them. Found here are some 110,000 clones, 85% to 95% of them singletons; the top ten hold approximately 1.2%. These receptors have no known antigen. The sample consisted of unstimulated CD8+ T cells sorted from spleen or lymph node cells, taken before transplant. The source is a human donor who was the organ donor for an intestinal transplant.

This clone was detected only once. The chain combines TRBV6-5 with TRBJ2-2, with TRBD2 matching over 14 bases. The J segment lost 9 bases and the V segment lost 0 bases, leaving 3 bases of the junction unmatched. This CDR3 is built from 16 residues. Germline CDR1 reads MNHEY; CDR2 reads SVGAGI. The CDR3 DNA sequence: TGTGCCAGCAGTTACTCCGGACTAGCGGGAGGTCGGGAGCTGTTTTTT. Residues: CASSYSGLAGGRELFF.

The rearrangement links TRBV5-1 to TRBJ2-2; tentatively, D is TRBD1 or TRBD2 (5 bases each). The CDR3 consists of 16 residues. Trimming removed 2 bases at V and 0 bases at J, with 11 bases between. Germline V gives CDR1 SGHRS, CDR2 YFSETQ. This CDR3 is CASSLWGGPNTGELFF. CDR3 DNA: TGCGCCAGCAGCTTATGGGGCGGGCCGAACACCGGGGAGCTGTTTTTT.

This clone was picked up one time. The J gene is TRBJ2-7, the V gene TRBV4-1, with 7 nucleotides matching TRBD1. CDR1 MGHRA and CDR2 YSYEKL come from the germline V gene. The V gene end was trimmed by 0 bases and the J gene end by 4 bases; junction bases not matched to a gene: 9. The CDR3 runs 16 residues. The CDR3 DNA reads as TGCGCCAGCAGCCAAGATGTTGAAGGGGGCTTTTACGAGCAGTACTTC. Protein product: CASSQDVEGGFYEQYF.

The V call is TRBV4-1, the J call TRBJ2-7; TRBD2 aligns across 10 bases. The CDR3 runs 16 residues. Germline V CDR1 and CDR2: MGHRA, YSYEKL. J was trimmed by 0 bases and V by 4 bases; bases with no gene match: 6. CDR3 nucleotides: TGCGCCAGCAGCCCAGGACTAGCGGAGAGCTCCTACGAGCAGTACTTC. Translating gives CASSPGLAESSYEQYF.

The genes are TRBV11-2 and TRBJ2-1, with D perhaps given as TRBD1 or TRBD2 (6 bases each). Germline assignment: CDR1 SGHAT and CDR2 FQNNGV. The V gene lost 3 bases and the J gene lost 6 bases, with 18 bases spanning the gap. This CDR3 is built from 16 residues. The CDR3 DNA follows: TGTGCCAGCAGCTTCGGATCTAGGGGGGCCTTCAATGAGCAGTTCTTC. Translated: CASSFGSRGAFNEQFF.

J is TRBJ1-5 and V is TRBV28; D gene uncertain. V lost 3 bases and J 6 bases, leaving 21 bases between the germline ends. Per germline, CDR1 MDHEN and CDR2 SYDVKM. The CDR3 spans 17 residues. The CDR3 DNA follows: TGTGCCAGCAGTTTCGGGGAACCCCCTATAGGCGGTCAGCCCCAGCATTTT. Protein product: CASSFGEPPIGGQPQHF.

This chain connects TRBV7-2 to TRBJ2-4, with D possibly matching TRBD2 (5 bases). The CDR3 is made up of 14 amino acids. The V end lost 4 bases, the J end lost 6 bases, and 13 bases lay between the germline ends. Germline CDR1 is SGHTA and CDR2 is FQGNSA. The CDR3 loop is CASSYGEGLNIQYF. The CDR3 region has the DNA TGTGCCAGCAGCTACGGGGAAGGATTAAACATTCAGTACTTC.

The chain carries TRBV13 and TRBJ2-5; TRBD1 agrees at 7 bases. CDR3 length: 16 amino acids. Trimming took 4 bases from V and 2 from J; bases not matched to a gene: 10. Germline-derived CDR1 and CDR2 are PRHDT and FYEKMQ (reference sequence). The CDR3 loop is CASSSTGTEAQETQYF. CDR3 DNA sequence: TGTGCCAGCAGCTCTACCGGGACAGAAGCTCAAGAGACCCAGTACTTC.

The chain joins TRBV7-9 to TRBJ2-1; D is undetermined. The germline V gene has CDR1 SEHNR and CDR2 FQNEAQ (reference sequence). Trimming cost V 7 bases and J 2 bases, with 9 bases left between them. The CDR3 extends over 13 amino acids. The CDR3 reads CASISATYNEQFF. The CDR3 DNA reads as TGTGCCAGCATAAGCGCTACCTACAATGAGCAGTTCTTC.

The gene calls are TRBV4-1 and TRBJ1-2; D is possibly TRBD1 (6 bases). The length of the CDR3 is 12 residues. Deletions cut 1 base from V and 10 bases from J, with 10 bases between. Germline lookup yields CDR1 MGHRA and CDR2 YSYEKL. In DNA, the CDR3 is TGCGCCAGCAGCCAAGGGGACACCCCCTACACCTTC. Translation: CASSQGDTPYTF.

This clone was counted a few times. The chain couples TRBV4-1 to TRBJ2-7, with TRBD2 matching over 9 bases. CDR3 length equals 14 residues. Germline CDR1 reads MGHRA; CDR2 reads YSYEKL. The ends lost 2 bases at V and 5 bases at J; junction bases unmatched: 4. The CDR3, as DNA: TGCGCCAGCAGCCAAACGTCTAGCGGGGACGAGCAGTACTTC. This translates into CASSQTSSGDEQYF.

The genes are TRBV5-4 and TRBJ2-1; 11 bases align to TRBD2. Germline CDR1 reads SGHNT; CDR2 reads YYREEE (reference sequence). The V and J ends lost 3 bases and 4 bases, in that order; junction bases with no gene match: 3. The length of the CDR3 is 15 residues. CDR3 nucleotide sequence: TGTGCCAGCAGCTCCGGGACTAGCGGTTACAATGAGCAGTTCTTC. The encoded protein is CASSSGTSGYNEQFF.

V and J are TRBV6-5 and TRBJ1-2, with a tentative D call TRBD1 (5 bases). Looked up from germline, CDR1 is MNHEY and CDR2 is SVGAGI. The CDR3 contains 11 residues. The ends were cut back, 2 bases at V and 7 bases at J, with 5 bases in the middle. This CDR3 is CASSYRGGYTF. The DNA of the CDR3 is TGTGCCAGCAGTTACAGGGGTGGCTACACCTTC.

The chain recombines TRBV10-2 with TRBJ2-1, with D perhaps TRBD1 (7 bases). The CDR3 is 14 residues long. Trimming took off 6 bases at V and 4 bases at J, with 13 bases between the two ends. In germline, CDR1 is WSHSY, CDR2 SAAADI. As DNA, the CDR3 is TGCGCCAGCAGATCGACAGGGAGGTACAATGAGCAGTTCTTC. It codes for CASRSTGRYNEQFF.

This chain joins TRBV19 and TRBJ2-2; D is tentatively TRBD1 or TRBD2 (5 bases each). Trimming removed 5 bases from V and 0 bases from J, with 7 bases in between. Germline values: CDR1 LNHDA, CDR2 SQIVND (reference sequence). The length of the CDR3 is 14 residues. CDR3: CASSPGPNTGELFF. CDR3 nucleotide sequence: TGTGCCAGTAGTCCGGGGCCGAACACCGGGGAGCTGTTTTTT.

The chain combines TRBV6-1 with TRBJ1-2; D is uncertain. The CDR3 contains 10 residues. Germline V CDR1 and CDR2: MNHNS, SASEGT. Trimming cost V 4 bases and J 12 bases, with 9 bases left between them. CDR3 in amino acids: CASSGKIHTF. DNA for the CDR3: TGTGCCAGCAGTGGGAAAATCCACACCTTC.

This chain links TRBV19 with TRBJ1-5; no clear D. V lost 5 bases to trimming and J lost 8 bases, with 13 bases between them. CDR1 is LNHDA and CDR2 is SQIVND in the germline V gene (reference sequence). This CDR3 region has 13 residues. CDR3 DNA sequence: TGTGCCAGTAGTCGTAAGGGCAGCGAGCCCCAGCATTTT. Its protein is CASSRKGSEPQHF.

The chain links TRBV30 to TRBJ1-2, with 9 nucleotides matching TRBD1. J was trimmed by 5 bases and V by 5 bases; bases with no gene match: 15. This CDR3 spans 16 amino acids. Germline V gene sequence: CDR1 GTSNPN, CDR2 SVGIG (reference sequence). Here the CDR3 DNA reads TGTGCCTGGTCCGGCCCAACAGGGGGCGTCGGGTATGGCTACACCTTC. Its translation: CAWSGPTGGVGYGYTF.

The chain combines TRBV28 with TRBJ2-5; 7 nucleotides line up with TRBD1. V gave up 4 bases and J gave up 5 bases; unmatched junction bases: 13. The CDR3 runs to 16 residues. The V gene's germline CDR1 is MDHEN and CDR2 SYDVKM. For the CDR3, the DNA is TGTGCCAGCAGTTGGAATGGACGGCAGGGGGTGGAGACCCAGTACTTC. This translates into CASSWNGRQGVETQYF.

The V call is TRBV15, the J call TRBJ1-5; D is perhaps TRBD1 (5 bases). Trimming removed 4 bases at V and 7 bases at J, with 14 bases between. The CDR3 spans 14 residues. Germline assignment: CDR1 LNHNV and CDR2 YYDKDF (reference sequence). CDR3 sequence reads: CATSIDQGFQPQHF. CDR3 bases: TGTGCCACCAGCATTGACCAGGGCTTCCAGCCCCAGCATTTT.

The chain carries TRBV7-8 and TRBJ2-7, with 8 positions matching TRBD2. The V segment lost 5 bases and the J segment 0 bases; nucleotides outside the gene matches: 6. The CDR3 extends over 15 amino acids. The V gene's germline CDR1 is SGHVS and CDR2 FQNEAQ. Here the CDR3 reads CASSPGRAISYEQYF. CDR3 nucleotide sequence: TGTGCCAGCAGCCCCGGGAGGGCCATCTCCTACGAGCAGTACTTC.

The chain couples TRBV19 to TRBJ2-1, with D hard to call. This CDR3 is 14 amino acids long. Germline CDR1 reads LNHDA; CDR2 reads SQIVND (reference sequence). V was trimmed by 3 bases and J by 4 bases, leaving 10 bases between them. The CDR3 sequence is CASSIGGKYNEQFF. The CDR3 DNA reads TGTGCCAGTAGTATTGGTGGCAAATACAATGAGCAGTTCTTC.